The 10 T cell receptor beta chains listed next were all sequenced from one sample in a study of blood T cell repertoires in COVID-19. Libraries were prepared by immunoSEQ multiplex PCR; TCRdb keeps only in-frame clonotypes and omits some of them. This table has 140,000 to 150,000 clones, 88% appearing once. Sequenced input: peripheral blood. The receptors originated from a human donor with COVID-19, enrolled during active disease. The donor label of this sample is uncertain.

This chain connects TRBV27 to TRBJ2-3; D gene uncertain. The CDR3 is made up of 13 amino acids. Germline V lookup: CDR1 MNHEY, CDR2 SMNVEV (reference sequence). Trimming removed 7 bases from V and 3 bases from J, with 11 bases in between. CDR3 nucleotides: TGTGCCAGCACGAGGCAGCAAACAGATACGCAGTATTTT. Residues: CASTRQQTDTQYF.

The chain is built from TRBV18 and TRBJ2-2; the match to TRBD2 covers 7 bases. Germline values: CDR1 KGHSH, CDR2 LQKENI. The CDR3 has 16 residues. Germline trimming cut 3 bases from V and 0 bases from J; bases unmatched to any gene: 4. The CDR3 sequence is CASSPGSGTNTGELFF. The CDR3 DNA is TGTGCCAGCTCACCCGGGAGCGGGACGAACACCGGGGAGCTGTTTTTT.

The genes are TRBV5-1 and TRBJ1-2; D gene unclear. V dropped 0 bases and J dropped 4 bases, with 10 bases sitting between them. Germline CDR1 and CDR2: SGHRS and YFSETQ. The CDR3 runs 14 residues. The CDR3 DNA reads as TGCGCCAGCAGCTTGGAGCGGGCCTCCTATGGCTACACCTTC. Translating gives CASSLERASYGYTF.

This clone appeared once. This chain links TRBV6-1 with TRBJ1-3, with D perhaps matching TRBD1 (6 bases). This CDR3 is 15 amino acids long. Looked up from germline, CDR1 is MNHNS and CDR2 is SASEGT. V lost 1 base and J 5 bases, leaving 12 bases between the germline ends. CDR3 coding DNA: TGTGCCAGCAGTGAAGTCACAGGGTCTAGAAACACCATATATTTT. Its protein product is CASSEVTGSRNTIYF.

This chain joins TRBV11-3 and TRBJ1-1; D is uncertain. V was cut by 4 bases and J by 4 bases, with 13 bases left in between. The CDR3 is 14 residues long. The germline CDR1 and CDR2 sequences are SGHNT and YENEEA. The CDR3 sequence is CASSSGGRITEAFF. DNA of the CDR3: TGTGCCAGCAGCTCCGGAGGTAGGATCACTGAAGCTTTCTTT.

The CDR3 sequence: CASSARDRDYEQYF. As DNA, the CDR3 is TGCGCCAGCAGCGCCCGGGACAGGGACTACGAGCAGTACTTC. The chain combines TRBV5-1 with TRBJ2-7; 9 nucleotides match TRBD1. Germline V gene lookup returns CDR1 SGHRS and CDR2 YFSETQ. J was trimmed by 3 bases and V by 4 bases; bases with no gene match: 5. The CDR3 spans 14 residues.

CDR3 sequence: CASSPAVGEAFF. The CDR3 nucleotides read TGTGCCAGCTCACCCGCGGTAGGCGAAGCTTTCTTT. This chain connects TRBV18 to TRBJ1-1, with D unclear. Germline-derived CDR1 and CDR2 are KGHSH and LQKENI. The CDR3 loop spans 12 amino acids. V lost 3 bases and J lost 8, with 10 bases in between.

The chain has TRBV19 and TRBJ2-6, with 7 bases identical to TRBD1. Unmatched junction bases numbered 1, after V lost 8 bases and J lost 0 bases. Germline assignment: CDR1 LNHDA and CDR2 SQIVND (reference sequence). CDR3 length equals 14 residues. In nucleotides, the CDR3 is TGTGCCAGTCGGGACAGCTCTGGGGCCAACGTCCTGACTTTC. This encodes CASRDSSGANVLTF.

This clone was observed a single time. The chain is built from TRBV10-2 and TRBJ2-7, with TRBD1 matching 7 bases. Germline V gene sequence: CDR1 WSHSY, CDR2 SAAADI. The V segment lost 3 bases and the J segment 1 base; nucleotides outside the gene matches: 0. The CDR3 totals 13 residues. CDR3 protein: CASSEQGSYEQYF. CDR3 nucleotide sequence: TGCGCCAGCAGTGAACAGGGGTCCTACGAGCAGTACTTC.

This chain connects TRBV7-3 to TRBJ1-2, with 7 bases identical to TRBD1. Germline-derived CDR1 and CDR2 are SGHTA and FQGTGA. This CDR3 has 15 residues. The trim removed 2 bases at V and 2 bases at J, leaving 5 bases unmatched. The CDR3 DNA is TGTGCCAGCAGCTTATCCCCGACAGGGAACTATGGCTACACCTTC. Protein sequence: CASSLSPTGNYGYTF.